This TCR beta chain was found in a study of blood T cell repertoires in COVID-19 (TCRdb year 2020). Study-level background: Collaborator samples came from the United States, Italy and Spain and covered acute and convalescent phases of COVID-19. The material from the prospective study consisted of cDNA or gDNA derived from T cells, B-cell-depleted T cells, or PBMCs. The dataset comprised deeply sampled blood TCRbeta repertoires from subjects exposed to, actively infected with, or recovered from COVID-19. The repertoires were made available in a free public database intended to serve as a resource for research on the immune response to SARS-CoV-2. The samples were drawn from two sources: the first 160 participants of the ongoing ImmuneRACE study, and 1,000 to 1,500 subjects contributed by 6 global collaborators. A de-identified subject ID, COVID-19 status, age in years and sex were almost always included in the sample metadata. Where available, HLA class I and class II types were obtained from metadata supplied by the sample provider rather than from assay-based typing. Findings and caveats that apply to the study as a whole: The amount of clinical and demographic metadata varied by source and participant and was provided uncurated.

The CDR3 has 13 amino acids, counting the end cysteine and phenylalanine. Only the CDR3 portion is preserved as DNA: 39 bases, with reading frame beginning at the first base. The germline V gene gives CDR1 as SGHRS and CDR2 as YFSETQ. Clipping removes 0 bases from V and 6 bases from J, with 1 as the unmatched junction base count. A second Seattle source provided samples from volunteer blood donors who had recovered from COVID-19. Each collaborating institution followed its own protocols to collect whole blood in K2EDTA tubes. For TCRbeta analysis, collaborator samples were shipped as frozen whole blood, as isolated PBMCs, or as DNA extracted from either sample type. TCRbeta CDR3 regions were amplified from genomic DNA using the immunoSEQ Assay, a bias-controlled multiplex PCR. Per the authors' processing: The number of nucleated cells in each sample was estimated by amplification of reference gene primers within the assay. To quantify the absolute abundance of each unique TCRbeta CDR3 rearrangement, sequence reads were collapsed and filtered. For each sample, productive Simpson clonality was calculated by taking the square root of Simpson's diversity index across productive rearrangements. Here the immuneACCESS table is served through TCRdb, limited to in-frame sequences with V and J called. Missing clones are a known gap in these copies; in checked studies unresolved V genes cover under half, and the rest lacks a known reason. The V and J calls and the clone size are those of that table, but D and trimming were determined from the DNA. For this sample the table gives roughly 130,000 clones, of which roughly 83% were detected only once. Jointly, the top ten make up approximately 13% of the sample.

For this clone: The clone's antigen remains unknown. Base qualities are not at hand, and no much larger clone is one base apart. This same CDR3 is encoded by further DNA sequences in the sample.

The chain links TRBV5-1 with TRBJ1-1, with 8 junctional bases fitting TRBD1. The receptor's source is a woman between 25 and 40 years old who had recovered from COVID-19. The sequenced sample consisted of peripheral blood. Here the CDR3 is given as CASSLGDRPEAFF. The DNA reads TGCGCCAGCAGCTTGGGGGACAGGCCTGAAGCTTTCTTT.